This record looks at one T cell receptor beta chain sequence and its context. Antigen specificity is unknown. The CDR3 length is 18 residues. V lost 6 bases, J lost 0 bases, and 13 bases stayed unmatched. Germline CDR1 reads MDHEN; CDR2 reads SYDVKM. This sample was taken from a study of CD8 T cells in Susac syndrome. Overall study results and limits: Total CD8+ repertoires held some 16 Susac-specific public clones, while CD8+ TEMRA repertoires held roughly five.

The T cells that were sequenced for TCR beta were CD8+ and CD4+ cells from blood. RNA was extracted with the RNeasy kit, and a quantity of about 0.5 to 1 ug was reverse transcribed using random hexamers. Via MiXCR, TCRdb re-called the immunoSEQ multiplex PCR reads, giving one row per CDR3 protein. The sample yields roughly 190,000 distinct CDR3 sequences, around 93% seen once. This receptor was taken from a human donor with Susac syndrome. The chain combines TRBV28 with TRBJ2-4; 8 bases map to TRBD1. Sequenced sample: CD8+ T cells from PBMCs. As DNA, the CDR3 is TGTGCCAGCAGCCCGGACAGGGAGCCCCAACTAGCCAAAAACATTCAGTACTTC. Protein: CASSPDREPQLAKNIQYF.